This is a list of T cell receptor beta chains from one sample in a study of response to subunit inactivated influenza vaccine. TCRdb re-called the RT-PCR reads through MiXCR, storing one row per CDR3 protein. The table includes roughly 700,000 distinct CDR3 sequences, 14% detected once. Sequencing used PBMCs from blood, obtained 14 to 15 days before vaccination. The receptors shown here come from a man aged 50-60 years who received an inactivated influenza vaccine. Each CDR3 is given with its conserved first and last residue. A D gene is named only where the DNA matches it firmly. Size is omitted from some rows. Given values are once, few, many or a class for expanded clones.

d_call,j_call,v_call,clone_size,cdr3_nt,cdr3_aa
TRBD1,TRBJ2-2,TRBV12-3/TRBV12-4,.,TGTGCCAGCTGCCGTATCCCCGGGCAGGGGGCTAGGACCGGGGAGCTGTTTTTT,CASCRIPGQGARTGELFF
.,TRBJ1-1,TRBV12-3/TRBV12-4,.,TGTGCCAGCACCTCTGGGACTGAAGCTTTCTTT,CASTSGTEAFF
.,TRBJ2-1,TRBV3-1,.,TGTGCCTGCAGCCACTTACGGGTCCCACCCTACAATGAGCAGTTCTTC,CACSHLRVPPYNEQFF
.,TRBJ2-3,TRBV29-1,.,TGCAGCGGATCTCCGGCGGGGGATACGCAGTATTTT,CSGSPAGDTQYF
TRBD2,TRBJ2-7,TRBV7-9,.,TGTGCCGTCGGGCCCGGGAGGTTCTCCTACGAGCAGTACTTC,CAVGPGRFSYEQYF
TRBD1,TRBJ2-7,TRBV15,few,TGTGCCACCAGCAGAGATTCAAGGACAGGGATCTACGAGCAGTACTTC,CATSRDSRTGIYEQYF
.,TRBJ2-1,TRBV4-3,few,TGCGCCAGCAGCCAAGATGGGGGGGGCGCCTACAATGAGCAGTTCTTC,CASSQDGGGAYNEQFF
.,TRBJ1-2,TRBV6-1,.,TGTGCCAGCAGTGAAGCTCCAGGCTATGGCTACACCTTC,CASSEAPGYGYTF
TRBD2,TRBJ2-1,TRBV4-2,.,TGTGCCAGCAGCCATGACGGGACTAGCGGGTCCAATGAGCAGTTCTTC,CASSHDGTSGSNEQFF
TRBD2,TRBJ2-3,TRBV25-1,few,TGTGCCAGCAGTAGAATTCAAGCGGGAGCCACAGATACGCAGTATTTT,CASSRIQAGATDTQYF
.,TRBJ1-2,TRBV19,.,TGTGCCAGTAGTATAGGTACCGGCGGCTACACCTTC,CASSIGTGGYTF
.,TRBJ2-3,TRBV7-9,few,TGTGCCAGCAGCTTATCGGGCGCAGATACGCAGTATTTT,CASSLSGADTQYF
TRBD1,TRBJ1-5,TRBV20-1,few,TGCTGTGCTAGAGATATGGACAGGACCGCCAATCAGCCCCAGCATTTT,CCARDMDRTANQPQHF
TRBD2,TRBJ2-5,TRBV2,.,TGTGCCAGCAGTGAAAGGGGACTAGCGGGAGAGACCCAGTACTTC,CASSERGLAGETQYF
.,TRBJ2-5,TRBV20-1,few,TGCAGTGCTAGAGTCGATCTAGGGGAGACCCAGTACTTC,CSARVDLGETQYF
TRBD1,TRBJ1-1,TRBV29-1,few,TGCAGCGTTTATGGACAGGCAAACACTGAAGCTTTCTTT,CSVYGQANTEAFF
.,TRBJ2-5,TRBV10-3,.,TGTGCCATCAGTGGCCGACAGACCAAAGGGGAGACCCAGTACTTC,CAISGRQTKGETQYF
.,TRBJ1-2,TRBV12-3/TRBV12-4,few,TGTGCCAGCAGCACCGGCGGAGTCCAAGCTAACTATGGCTACACCTTC,CASSTGGVQANYGYTF
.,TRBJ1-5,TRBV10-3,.,TGTGCCATCAGTGAGTCTCAGGGGATCAATCAGCCCCAGCATTTT,CAISESQGINQPQHF
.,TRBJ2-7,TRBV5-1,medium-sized,TGCGCCAGCAGCAACCCCCGGGGCTCCTACGAGCAGTACTTC,CASSNPRGSYEQYF
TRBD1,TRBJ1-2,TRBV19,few,TGTGCCAGTACCCCCGGACAGGGGGTGGGTGGCTACACCTTC,CASTPGQGVGGYTF
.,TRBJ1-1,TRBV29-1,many,TGCAGCGTTGCGTCGAACACTGAAGCTTTCTTT,CSVASNTEAFF
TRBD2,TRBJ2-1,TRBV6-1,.,TGTGCCAGCAGCCCGCTACTAGCGGTCGGGGGGGGTGAGCAGTTCTTC,CASSPLLAVGGGEQFF
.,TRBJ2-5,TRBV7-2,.,TGTGCCAGCAGGACAGCCCAAGAGACCCAGTACTTC,CASRTAQETQYF
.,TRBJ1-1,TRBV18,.,TGTGCCAGCTCACCGCTCGGGGGTTCGAACACTGAAGCTTTCTTT,CASSPLGGSNTEAFF
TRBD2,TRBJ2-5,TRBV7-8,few,TGTGCCAGCAGGGATGCTAGCGGGAGGCCAATTCAAGAGACCCAGTACTTC,CASRDASGRPIQETQYF
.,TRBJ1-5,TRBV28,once,TGTGCCAGCAGTCATTCTGCTCAGCCCCAGCATTTT,CASSHSAQPQHF
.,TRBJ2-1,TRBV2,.,TGTGCCAGCAGTGAACTCCCTTCGGTCGATGAGCAGTTCTTC,CASSELPSVDEQFF
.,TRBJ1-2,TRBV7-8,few,TGTGCCAGCAGCTTTTGGGGGCGCGGATATGGCTACACCTTC,CASSFWGRGYGYTF
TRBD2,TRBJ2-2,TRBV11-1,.,TGTGCCAGCAGCCGAACTAGCGGGACGAACACCGGGGAGCTGTTTTTT,CASSRTSGTNTGELFF
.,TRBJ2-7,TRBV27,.,TGTGCCAGCAGTTTATCGCGGTCAGGAACCTACGAGCAGTACTTC,CASSLSRSGTYEQYF
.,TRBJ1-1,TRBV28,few,TGTGCCAGCAGTTTAGTGGGGGCGAGGACTGAAGCTTTCTTT,CASSLVGARTEAFF
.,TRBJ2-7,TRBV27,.,TGTGCCAGCAGTTTATATGGAGGGCTACGAGGGCAGTACTTC,CASSLYGGLRGQYF
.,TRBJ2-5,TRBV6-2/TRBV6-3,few,TGTGCCTCTGTCCGGGAGACAGGCCCTCAAGAGACCCAGTACTTC,CASVRETGPQETQYF
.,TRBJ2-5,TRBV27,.,TGTGCCAGCAGTTTAACGGCCCGCGGTCAGACCCAGTACTTC,CASSLTARGQTQYF
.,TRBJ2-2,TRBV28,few,TGTGCCAGCAGTTTGTCCCTAGGGCCCACCGGGGAGCTGTTTTTT,CASSLSLGPTGELFF
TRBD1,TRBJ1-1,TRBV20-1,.,TGCAGTGCTGGACAGGGGGCCCACACTGAAGCTTTCTTT,CSAGQGAHTEAFF
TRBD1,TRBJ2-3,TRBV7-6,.,TGTGCCAGCAGCAAAGACAGGGCTGCTACGCAGTATTTT,CASSKDRAATQYF
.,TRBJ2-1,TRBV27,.,TGTGCCAGCAGTTTCGCAAGTAATTACAATGAGCAGTTCTTC,CASSFASNYNEQFF
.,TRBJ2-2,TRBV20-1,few,TGCAGTGCTAGGAAGGGGCCGGGGACCGGGGAGCTGTTTTTT,CSARKGPGTGELFF
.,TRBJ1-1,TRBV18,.,TGTGCCAGCTCACCGCGGGGACCGGGGGCTTTCTTT,CASSPRGPGAFF
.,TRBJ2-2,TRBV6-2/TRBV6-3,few,TGTGCCAGCGTATACAGCCCCACCACCGGGGAGCTGTTTTTT,CASVYSPTTGELFF
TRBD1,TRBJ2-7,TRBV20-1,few,TGCAGTGCTAGATACCGGGACAGGGGCCACGAGCAGTACTTC,CSARYRDRGHEQYF
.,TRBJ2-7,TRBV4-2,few,TGTGCCAGCAGCCGAGGGACCGACCTCTCCCAGCAGTACTTC,CASSRGTDLSQQYF
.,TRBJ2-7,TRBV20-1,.,TGCAGTCCTACGCCGGGGGTCGGCGAGCAGTACTTC,CSPTPGVGEQYF